The T cell receptor (beta chain) under discussion was sequenced for a study of tumor-infiltrating lymphocytes in primary liver carcinoma. This CDR3 spans 18 amino acids. Germline CDR1 reads MNHNS; CDR2 reads SASEGT. General study results and limits: The study found a significantly higher top-250-clone fraction in tumors than in blood (p = 0.039). Tumor region pairs overlapped more than did tumor-adjacent and tumor-blood pairs.

As regards this clonotype: No antigen is known for it. Relative to the germline gene, one junction end is altered; a read error may explain this.

RNA was extracted from whole blood without cell sorting, alongside germline DNA. Among the patients, all had chronic HBV infection and none had been treated. The collection of four milliliters of peripheral blood preceded surgery. A constant-region primer served to make TCR beta cDNA from roughly 540 ng total RNA. Generation of the TCR beta libraries relied on three nested multiplex PCR rounds using slightly modified ARM-PCR. Each of the first two PCR rounds ran roughly 9 cycles with TRBV1-TRBV30 forward and C-beta reverse primers. TCRdb reanalysed the multiplex PCR reads using MiXCR and keeps one entry per CDR3 protein. This table has 300,000 to 400,000 distinct CDR3 sequences, about two thirds appearing once.

This TCR was sampled from a man in his forties with primary liver carcinoma and hepatitis B virus infection. The chain employs TRBV6-1 and TRBJ2-7; TRBD1 matches at 7 bases. Sequencing was performed on peripheral blood. The CDR3 spells CASGPGQIEWGSDYEEYF. The DNA of the CDR3 is TGTGCCAGCGGACCGGGACAGATTGAGTGGGGGTCGGATTACGAGGAGTACTTC.